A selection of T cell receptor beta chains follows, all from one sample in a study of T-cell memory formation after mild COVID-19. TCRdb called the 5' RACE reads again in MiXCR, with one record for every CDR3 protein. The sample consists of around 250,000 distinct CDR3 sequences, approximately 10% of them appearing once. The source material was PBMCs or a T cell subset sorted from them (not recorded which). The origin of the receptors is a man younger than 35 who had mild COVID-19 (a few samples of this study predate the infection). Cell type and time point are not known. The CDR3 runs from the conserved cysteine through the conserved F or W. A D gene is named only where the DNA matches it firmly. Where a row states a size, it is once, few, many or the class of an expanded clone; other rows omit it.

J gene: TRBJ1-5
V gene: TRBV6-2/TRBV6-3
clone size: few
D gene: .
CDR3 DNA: TGTGCCAGCCGACGTAGTCCTAATCAGCCCCAGCATTTT
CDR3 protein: CASRRSPNQPQHF

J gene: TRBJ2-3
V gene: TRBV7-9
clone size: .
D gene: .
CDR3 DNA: TGTGCCAGCAGCTTAGGATGGGATCAAAGTACGCAGTATTTT
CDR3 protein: CASSLGWDQSTQYF

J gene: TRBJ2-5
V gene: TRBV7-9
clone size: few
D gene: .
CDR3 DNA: TGTGCCAGCAGCTCTATCGCTTTTAGGACACAAGAGACCCAGTACTTC
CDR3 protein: CASSSIAFRTQETQYF

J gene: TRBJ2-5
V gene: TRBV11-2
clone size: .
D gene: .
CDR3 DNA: TGTGCCAGCAGCTTAGCCAGGGAAGAGACCCAGTACTTC
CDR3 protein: CASSLAREETQYF

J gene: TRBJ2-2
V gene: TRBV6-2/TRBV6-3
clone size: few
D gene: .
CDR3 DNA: TGTGCCAGCAGTCCCCAGGGGACGGCCGGGGAGCTGTTTTTT
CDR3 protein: CASSPQGTAGELFF

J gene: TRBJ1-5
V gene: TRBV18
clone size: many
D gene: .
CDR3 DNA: TGTGCCAGCTCACCCTCCGGACGGTATAGCAATCAGCCCCAGCATTTT
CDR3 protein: CASSPSGRYSNQPQHF

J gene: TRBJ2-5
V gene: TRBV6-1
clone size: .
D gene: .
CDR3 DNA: TGTGCCAGCAGTGAGCCGGGGCAGGGAGAGACCCAGTACTTC
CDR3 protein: CASSEPGQGETQYF

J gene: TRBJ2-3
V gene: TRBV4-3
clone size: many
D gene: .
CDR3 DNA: TGCGCCAGCAGCCGTACGGCCCGGGCAGATACGCAGTATTTT
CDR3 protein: CASSRTARADTQYF

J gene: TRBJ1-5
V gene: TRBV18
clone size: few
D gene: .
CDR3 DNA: TGTGCCAGCTCCCCCAGACGTGGCGGGAATCAGCCCCAGCATTTT
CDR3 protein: CASSPRRGGNQPQHF

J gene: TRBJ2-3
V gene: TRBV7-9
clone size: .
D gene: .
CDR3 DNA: TGTGCCAGCTGGACTCGGGGAAATTTGACAGATACGCAGTATTTT
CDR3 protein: CASWTRGNLTDTQYF

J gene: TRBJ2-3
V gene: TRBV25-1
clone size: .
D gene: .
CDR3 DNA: TGTGCCAGCAGTCGCGGACAGCCAGATACGCAGTATTTT
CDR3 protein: CASSRGQPDTQYF

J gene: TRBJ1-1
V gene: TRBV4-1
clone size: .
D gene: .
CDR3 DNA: TGCGCCAGCAGCCCCCCCGGGCCCTTGAACACTGAAGCTTTCTTT
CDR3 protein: CASSPPGPLNTEAFF

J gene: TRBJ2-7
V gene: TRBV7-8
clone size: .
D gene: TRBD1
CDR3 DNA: TGTGCCAGCAGCTCCGCCGGACAGGGGGCCTACGAGCAGTACTTC
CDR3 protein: CASSSAGQGAYEQYF

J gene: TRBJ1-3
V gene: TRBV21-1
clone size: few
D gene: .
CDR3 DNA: TGTGCCAGCAGCAAAGATGTCCTCTCTGGAAACACCATATATTTT
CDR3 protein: CASSKDVLSGNTIYF

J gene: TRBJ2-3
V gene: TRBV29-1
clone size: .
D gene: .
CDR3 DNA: TGCAGCGTTGCCGGGAGCACAGATACGCAGTATTTT
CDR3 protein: CSVAGSTDTQYF

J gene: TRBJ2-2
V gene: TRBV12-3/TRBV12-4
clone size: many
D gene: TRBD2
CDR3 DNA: TGTGCCAGCAGTTTTCAGGGAGGGACCGGGGAGCTGTTTTTT
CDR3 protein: CASSFQGGTGELFF

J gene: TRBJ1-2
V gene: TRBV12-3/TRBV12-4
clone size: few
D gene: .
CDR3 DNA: TGTGCCAGCAGTTTTGGTCAGCCTTACACCTTC
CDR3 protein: CASSFGQPYTF

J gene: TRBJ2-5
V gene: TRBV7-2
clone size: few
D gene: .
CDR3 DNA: TGTGCCAGCAGCTTAAGTACCGGCCCTCCAGAGACCCAGTACTTC
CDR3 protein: CASSLSTGPPETQYF

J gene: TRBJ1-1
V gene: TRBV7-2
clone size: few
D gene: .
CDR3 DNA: TGTGCCAGCAGCGGACACCTGAACACTGAAGCTTTCTTT
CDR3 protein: CASSGHLNTEAFF

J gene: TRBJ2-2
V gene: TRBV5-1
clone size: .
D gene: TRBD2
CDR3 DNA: TGCGCCAGCAGCCGACTAGCGGGGGCCGGGGAGCTGTTTTTT
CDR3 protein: CASSRLAGAGELFF

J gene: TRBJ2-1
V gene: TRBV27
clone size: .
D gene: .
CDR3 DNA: TGTGCCAGCAGCCCTGGGCAGGGTGGATACAATGAGCAGTTCTTC
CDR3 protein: CASSPGQGGYNEQFF

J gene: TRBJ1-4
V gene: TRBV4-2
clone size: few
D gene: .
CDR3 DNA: TGTGCCAGCTGCCAGGGAGGTGAAAAACTGTTTTTT
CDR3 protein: CASCQGGEKLFF

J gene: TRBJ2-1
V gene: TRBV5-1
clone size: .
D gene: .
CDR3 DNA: TGCGCCAGCAGTCGCTCACAGGGACTCCTTTACAATGAGCAGTTCTTC
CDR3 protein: CASSRSQGLLYNEQFF

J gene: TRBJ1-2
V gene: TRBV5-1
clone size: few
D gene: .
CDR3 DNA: TGCGCCAGCAGCTTGGCCGTGGGTGGCTACACCTTC
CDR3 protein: CASSLAVGGYTF

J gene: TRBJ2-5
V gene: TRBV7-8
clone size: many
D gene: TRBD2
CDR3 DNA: TGTGCCAGCAGCCATCGGGCGGGAGGGGAGACCCAGTACTTC
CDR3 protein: CASSHRAGGETQYF

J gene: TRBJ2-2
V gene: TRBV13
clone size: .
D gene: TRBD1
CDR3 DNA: TGTGCCAGCGGTGGGACAGGGGAGAAGACCGGGGAGCTGTTTTTT
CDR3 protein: CASGGTGEKTGELFF

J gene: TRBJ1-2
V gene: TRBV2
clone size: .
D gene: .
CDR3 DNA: TGTGACAGCAGTGAATCGGCCTATGGCTACACCTTC
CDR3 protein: CDSSESAYGYTF

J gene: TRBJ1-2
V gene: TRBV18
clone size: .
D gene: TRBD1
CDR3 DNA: TGTGCCAGCTCCAAAGACGGGACAGGGTCTCAGGGCTACACCTTC
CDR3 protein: CASSKDGTGSQGYTF

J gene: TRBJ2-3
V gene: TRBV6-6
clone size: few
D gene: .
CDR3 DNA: TGTGCCAGCAACGACGGATGGACTAGCACAGATACGCAGTATTTT
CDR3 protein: CASNDGWTSTDTQYF

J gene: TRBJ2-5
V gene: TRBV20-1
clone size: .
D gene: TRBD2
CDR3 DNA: TGCAGTGCAACCGGGACTAGCGGGGGCGGCGGGCAAGAGACCCAGTACTTC
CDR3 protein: CSATGTSGGGGQETQYF

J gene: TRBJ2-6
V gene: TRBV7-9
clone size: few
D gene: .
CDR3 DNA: TGTGCCCCGGGAAGAGACAGAGGGTTTGCTGGGGCCAACGTCCTGACTTTC
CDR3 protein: CAPGRDRGFAGANVLTF

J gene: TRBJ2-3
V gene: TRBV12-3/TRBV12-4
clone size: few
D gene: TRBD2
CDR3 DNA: TGTGCCAGCGGCGAAACGGCAGCGGGGGGCACAGATACGCAGTATTTT
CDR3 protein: CASGETAAGGTDTQYF

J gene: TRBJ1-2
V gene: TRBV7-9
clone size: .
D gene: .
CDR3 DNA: TGTGCCACCGGCCCCCCTCTCGGAGGGTTTAACTATGGCTACACCTTC
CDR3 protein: CATGPPLGGFNYGYTF

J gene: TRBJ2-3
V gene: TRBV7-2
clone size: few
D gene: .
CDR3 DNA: TGTGCCAGCAGCTTTGGGCTACCCCTCACAGATACGCAGTATTTT
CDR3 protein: CASSFGLPLTDTQYF

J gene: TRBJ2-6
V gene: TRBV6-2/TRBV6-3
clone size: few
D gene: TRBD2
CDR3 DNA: TGTGCCAGCAGATGGGGGGGGTACGTACCTGGGGCCAACGTCCTGACTTTC
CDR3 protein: CASRWGGYVPGANVLTF

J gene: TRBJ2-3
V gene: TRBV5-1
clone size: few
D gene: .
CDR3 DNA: TGCGCCAGCAGAACCTCAAAGAGGGCAGATACGCAGTATTTT
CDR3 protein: CASRTSKRADTQYF

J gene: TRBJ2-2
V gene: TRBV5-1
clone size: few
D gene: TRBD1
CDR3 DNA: TGCGCCAGCAGCCCCCGGACAGGGTACACCGGGGAGCTGTTTTTT
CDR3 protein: CASSPRTGYTGELFF

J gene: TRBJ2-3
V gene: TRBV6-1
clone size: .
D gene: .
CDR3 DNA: TGTGCCAGCACTATGATGGAAAGCACAGATACGCAGTATTTT
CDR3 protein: CASTMMESTDTQYF

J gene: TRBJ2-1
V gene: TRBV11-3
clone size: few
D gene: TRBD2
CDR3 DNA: TGTGCCAGCAGCCTAGCGGGGGGGCTGGGCCAGTTCTTC
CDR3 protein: CASSLAGGLGQFF

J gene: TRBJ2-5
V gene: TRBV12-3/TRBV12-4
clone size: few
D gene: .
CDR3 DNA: TGTGCCAGCAGTTTAGATCAGTGGCTGGAGACCCAGTACTTC
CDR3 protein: CASSLDQWLETQYF

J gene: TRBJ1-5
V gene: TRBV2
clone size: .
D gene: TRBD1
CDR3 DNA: TGTGCCAGCTCAGGACAGGCGGGAGTGAATCAGCCCCAGCATTTT
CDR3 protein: CASSGQAGVNQPQHF

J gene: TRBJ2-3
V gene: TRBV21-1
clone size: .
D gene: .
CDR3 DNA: TGTGCCAGCAGCAAAGACGGCAGGGGAACAGATACGCAGTATTTT
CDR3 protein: CASSKDGRGTDTQYF

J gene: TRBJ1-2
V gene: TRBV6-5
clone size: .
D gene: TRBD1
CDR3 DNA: TGTGCCAGCAGTGGACAGGGGCACTATGGCTACACCTTC
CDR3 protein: CASSGQGHYGYTF

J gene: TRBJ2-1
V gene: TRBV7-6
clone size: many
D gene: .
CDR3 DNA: TGTGCCAGCAGCTTAGGGGTTGACGGGGGAAACTACAATGAGCAGTTCTTC
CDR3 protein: CASSLGVDGGNYNEQFF

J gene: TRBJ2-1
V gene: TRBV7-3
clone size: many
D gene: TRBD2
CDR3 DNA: TGTGCCAGCAGCCCCAACGGGGGGGGGTACAATGAGCAGTTCTTC
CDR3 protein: CASSPNGGGYNEQFF

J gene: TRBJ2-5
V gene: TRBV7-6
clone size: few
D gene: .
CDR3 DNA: TGTGCCAGCGGGCCGGTGGGGGAGACCCAGTACTTC
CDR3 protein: CASGPVGETQYF